A single sample gave rise to the 13 T cell receptor beta chains below, sequenced in a study of cytomegalovirus exposure and HLA in healthy donors. With 60 Vbeta and 13 Jbeta primers, the PCR was carried out. The table came from immunoSEQ multiplex PCR; TCRdb's copy has only in-frame clones and leaves some out. The sample includes 150,000 or so clones, approximately 80% of them seen just once. Source material: PBMCs. These TCRs come from a woman in her thirties or forties in good health and CMV-seronegative.

This clone was seen a few times. This chain joins TRBV15 and TRBJ2-7, with 7 bases fitting TRBD1. Per the germline V gene, CDR1 is LNHNV and CDR2 is YYDKDF (reference sequence). With V trimmed by 1 base and J by 6 bases, 0 bases remained unmatched. The CDR3 consists of 12 residues. The CDR3 nucleotides read TGTGCCACCAGCAGAGCAGGGGGCGAGCAGTACTTC. Its translation: CATSRAGGEQYF.

In nucleotides, the CDR3 is TGTGCCAGCAGTTTCGGGAGTGGTCGCCAAGAGACCCAGTACTTC. Its protein product is CASSFGSGRQETQYF. This chain links TRBV28 with TRBJ2-5; a possible D gene is TRBD2 (6 bases). V lost 3 bases and J 1 base, leaving 12 bases between the germline ends. This CDR3 region has 15 residues. Germline values: CDR1 MDHEN, CDR2 SYDVKM.

The chain recombines TRBV7-3 with TRBJ2-3, with no clear D. Germline-derived CDR1 and CDR2 are SGHTA and FQGTGA. The ends were cut back, 5 bases at V and 4 bases at J, with 16 bases in the middle. The CDR3 is 15 amino acids. CDR3 protein: CASSPMWARSDTQYF. The CDR3 nucleotides are TGTGCCAGCAGCCCCATGTGGGCCCGATCAGATACGCAGTATTTT.

The chain joins TRBV9 to TRBJ2-7; 8 bases are a match to TRBD2. CDR3 length: 15 residues. Trimming cost V 10 bases and J 4 bases; bases outside gene matches: 16. Germline values: CDR1 SGDLS, CDR2 YYNGEE. The CDR3, as DNA: TGTGCCCCCCTGGTCCAGCGGGAGAGGGGTTACGAGCAGTACTTC. This gives the protein CAPLVQRERGYEQYF.

For the CDR3, the DNA is TGTGCCAGCAGAAAAGGGAGCTCTGGGGCCAACGTCCTGACTTTC. Residues: CASRKGSSGANVLTF. The genes are TRBV6-5 and TRBJ2-6; maybe TRBD2 (5 bases). CDR1 and CDR2 (germline): MNHEY, SVGAGI. This CDR3 spans 15 amino acids. V lost 6 bases to trimming and J lost 0 bases, with 9 bases between them.

The gene calls are TRBV5-6 and TRBJ2-6, with 7 positions matching TRBD2. J was trimmed by 1 base and V by 2 bases; bases with no gene match: 9. This CDR3 is built from 18 residues. The germline gives CDR1 SGHDT, CDR2 YYEEEE. The CDR3 nucleotides are TGTGCCAGCAGCTTCGCCGGGACGGGGGGTTCTGGGGCCAACGTCCTGACTTTC. It encodes CASSFAGTGGSGANVLTF.

The rearrangement joins TRBV15 to TRBJ2-3; D might be TRBD1 (6 bases). Trimming left V 0 bases short and J 1 base short, with 14 bases between. The CDR3 has 17 amino acids. CDR1 is LNHNV and CDR2 is YYDKDF in the germline V gene (reference sequence). CDR3 bases: TGTGCCACCAGCAGAGAGATTGCAGGGGTTGGCACAGATACGCAGTATTTT. Its protein is CATSREIAGVGTDTQYF.

This clone showed up just once. This rearrangement joins TRBV5-1 to TRBJ2-5; a weak D match, TRBD1 (5 bases). Germline CDR1 SGHRS, CDR2 YFSETQ. V was shortened by 3 bases and J by 2 bases, with 8 bases between the two germline ends. The CDR3 covers 13 residues. The CDR3 DNA sequence: TGCGCCAGCAGCTATAGACAGCAAGAGACCCAGTACTTC. Translation: CASSYRQQETQYF.

The chain recombines TRBV6-5 with TRBJ1-4, with unresolved D. In germline, CDR1 is MNHEY, CDR2 SVGAGI. This CDR3 has 14 residues. V was clipped by 6 bases and J by 0 bases, with 8 bases between them. Written as DNA, the CDR3 is TGTGCCAGCAGCAGAACATCAACTAATGAAAAACTGTTTTTT. It specifies CASSRTSTNEKLFF.

The chain couples TRBV5-4 to TRBJ2-7, with 13 bases aligning to TRBD2. CDR1 SGHNT and CDR2 YYREEE come from the germline V gene (reference sequence). CDR3 size: 16 residues. Trimming at V came to 3 bases and at J to 2 bases, leaving 5 bases not matched to a gene. CDR3 loop: CASSYSGLAGAYEQYF. The CDR3 DNA is TGTGCCAGCAGCTATTCTGGACTAGCGGGAGCCTACGAGCAGTACTTC.

This chain links TRBV28 with TRBJ2-7, with 10 bases matching TRBD1. CDR3 size: 13 residues. CDR1 MDHEN and CDR2 SYDVKM come from the germline V gene. V trimming: 8 bases; J trimming: 7 bases; junction bases outside the gene matches: 8. The CDR3 protein is CASLRQGAWEQYF. The CDR3, as DNA: TGTGCCAGCTTAAGACAGGGGGCTTGGGAGCAGTACTTC.

The chain carries TRBV13 and TRBJ2-5, with 8 bases identical to TRBD2. Germline V lookup: CDR1 PRHDT, CDR2 FYEKMQ (reference sequence). This CDR3 has 13 residues. V gave up 5 bases and J gave up 4 bases; unmatched junction bases: 3. In DNA form, the CDR3 reads TGTGCCAGCAGCACGGGACTAGGAGAGACCCAGTACTTC. Its protein product is CASSTGLGETQYF.

In its sample, this clone was seen once. The J gene is TRBJ1-1, the V gene TRBV6-1; TRBD1 matches at 8 bases. The CDR3 runs 17 residues. Germline loops: CDR1 MNHNS, CDR2 SASEGT. Losses at the gene ends were 2 bases for V and 2 bases for J; bases not matched to a gene: 10. CDR3 loop: CASSEFSAGGINTEAFF. In DNA form, the CDR3 reads TGTGCCAGCAGTGAATTTAGCGCAGGGGGCATTAACACTGAAGCTTTCTTT.